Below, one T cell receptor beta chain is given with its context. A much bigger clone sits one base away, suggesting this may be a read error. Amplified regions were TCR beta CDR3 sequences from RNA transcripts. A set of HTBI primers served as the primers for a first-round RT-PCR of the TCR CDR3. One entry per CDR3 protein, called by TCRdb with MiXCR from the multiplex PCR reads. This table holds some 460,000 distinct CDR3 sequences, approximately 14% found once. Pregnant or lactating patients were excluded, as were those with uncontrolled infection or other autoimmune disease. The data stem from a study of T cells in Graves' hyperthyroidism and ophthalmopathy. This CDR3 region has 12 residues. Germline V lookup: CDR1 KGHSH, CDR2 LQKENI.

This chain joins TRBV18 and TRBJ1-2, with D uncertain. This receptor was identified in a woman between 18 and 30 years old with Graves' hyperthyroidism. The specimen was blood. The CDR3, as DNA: TGTACCAGCTCACAATTTAACTATGGCTACACCTTC. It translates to CTSSQFNYGYTF.